This record covers a single T cell receptor (beta chain). The antigen remains undetermined. This could be a read error, since a much larger clone is one nucleotide away. The entry originates in a study of regulatory T cells in long-lasting Graves disease. The sample's time point: newly diagnosed GD, antithyroid drugs for less than 3 months. Extracted RNA from PBMCs served as the source of the TCR library. Study results and caveats: Persistent disease preferred TRBV28, TRBJ1-2 and TRBJ2-5. Possibly, too few samples lowered accuracy.

To make TCR beta libraries, researchers used iRepertoire HTBI primers and Arm-PCR of CDR3 regions. In TCRdb, the multiplex PCR reads were re-called with MiXCR into one record per CDR3 protein. The sample contains more than 450,000 distinct CDR3 sequences, 15% to 20% of which appear only once. The CDR3 sequence is 15 residues long. Germline V gene lookup returns CDR1 SGDLS and CDR2 YYNGEE. These same records also appear under a second study, on T cells in Graves' hyperthyroidism and ophthalmopathy. From that paper: Diagnosing involved the use of clinical symptoms, serum thyroxine and TRAb, thyroid ultrasound and orbital computed tomography.

This receptor was identified in a man aged 35 to 55 with Graves disease. The chain uses TRBV9 and TRBJ2-7, with D possibly TRBD2 on 6 matching bases. The material sequenced was peripheral blood mononuclear cells (PBMCs), taken at new diagnosis, from a patient treated with antithyroid drugs. The CDR3 nucleotides read TGTGCCGGCAGCGTAGGCCTCGGCGGGACGGGGGAGCAGTACTTC. Translating it yields CAGSVGLGGTGEQYF.